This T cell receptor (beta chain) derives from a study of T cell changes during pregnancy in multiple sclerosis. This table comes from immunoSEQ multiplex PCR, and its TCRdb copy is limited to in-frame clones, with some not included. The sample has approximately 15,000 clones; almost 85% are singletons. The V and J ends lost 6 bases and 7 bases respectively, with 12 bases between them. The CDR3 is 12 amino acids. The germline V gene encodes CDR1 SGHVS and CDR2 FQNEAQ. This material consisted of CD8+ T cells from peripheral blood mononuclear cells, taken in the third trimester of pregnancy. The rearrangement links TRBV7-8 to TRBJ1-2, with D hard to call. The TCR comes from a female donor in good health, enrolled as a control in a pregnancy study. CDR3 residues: CASSPSGVGYTF. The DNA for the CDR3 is TGTGCCAGCAGTCCGAGCGGAGTTGGCTACACCTTC.